These 21 T cell receptor beta chains originate from one sample sequenced in a study of technical replicates of blood from a handful of donors. Using immunoSEQ multiplex PCR, the repertoire was profiled, and TCRdb retains in-frame clones only, with some absent. The table has roughly 60,000 clones, about 95% seen once. Material for sequencing was PBMCs. The receptor source for this set is a human donor in good health. Some clones in this sample may be carry-over from other donors' samples.

The J gene is TRBJ1-1, the V gene TRBV5-6; D unclear. Germline V gives CDR1 SGHDT, CDR2 YYEEEE. The CDR3 is 14 amino acids. Trimming shortened V by 4 bases and J by 0 bases, and 10 bases separated the two germline ends. The DNA for the CDR3 is TGTGCCAGCAGCCGGGGATCGGTGAACACTGAAGCTTTCTTT. This encodes CASSRGSVNTEAFF.

A few counts support this clone. The rearrangement links TRBV6-1 to TRBJ2-7; D ambiguous. Germline V lookup: CDR1 MNHNS, CDR2 SASEGT. V dropped 4 bases and J dropped 2 bases, with 21 bases sitting between them. The CDR3 runs to 17 residues. This CDR3 reads CASSVRYPGGVAYEQYF. The DNA of the CDR3 is TGTGCCAGCAGTGTACGTTATCCCGGCGGAGTCGCCTACGAGCAGTACTTC.

The chain has TRBV7-2 and TRBJ2-7, with 15 bases aligning to TRBD2. Unmatched junction bases numbered 9, after V lost 5 bases and J lost 4 bases. The length of the CDR3 is 17 residues. Germline V gene sequence: CDR1 SGHTA, CDR2 FQGNSA. This CDR3 reads CASSVTQGLAGGYEQYF. CDR3 bases: TGTGCCAGCAGCGTTACTCAGGGACTAGCGGGAGGATACGAGCAGTACTTC. The full variable domain, its missing parts supplied by reference TRBV7-2 and TRBJ2-7, is GAGVSQSPSNKVTEKGKDVELRCDPISGHTALYWYRQSLGQGLEFLIYFQGNSAPDKSGLPSDRFSAERTGGSVSTLTIQRTQQEDSAVYLCASSVTQGLAGGYEQYFGPGTRLTVT.

CDR3 nucleotide sequence: TGTGCAAGTCGCTTAGGCAGGATTGAGAATGAAAAACTGTTTTTT. It translates to CASRLGRIENEKLFF. The rearrangement joins TRBV12-2 to TRBJ1-4; the D call in the table, TRBD1, was not verified against the DNA. TRBV12-2 is annotated as a pseudogene. CDR3 size: 15 residues.

The rearrangement links TRBV2 to TRBJ1-6; D call uncertain. V was pared by 2 bases and J by 0 bases, with 11 bases between. The CDR3 spans 17 residues. Looked up from germline, CDR1 is SNHLY and CDR2 is FYNNEI. CDR3 sequence reads: CASSESPGSSYNSPLHF. CDR3 bases: TGTGCCAGCAGTGAATCTCCAGGCAGCTCCTATAATTCACCCCTCCACTTT.

This chain joins TRBV19 and TRBJ2-6; D is ambiguous. The V end was cut by 5 bases, the J end by 4 bases, with 18 bases between. CDR3 size: 17 residues. Germline V gene lookup returns CDR1 LNHDA and CDR2 SQIVND (reference sequence). CDR3 sequence reads: CASSPLLSRAGANVLTF. The CDR3 DNA follows: TGTGCCAGTAGTCCCCTCCTTTCGCGAGCCGGGGCCAACGTCCTGACTTTC.

The chain joins TRBV30 to TRBJ2-1, with a tentative D call TRBD2 (5 bases). Trimming left V 0 bases short and J 7 bases short, with 10 bases between. This CDR3 has 13 residues. The germline V gene encodes CDR1 GTSNPN and CDR2 SVGIG (reference sequence). CDR3 coding DNA: TGTGCCTGGAGTGTACGGCTAGCAAATGAGCAGTTCTTC. It translates to CAWSVRLANEQFF.

The chain is built from TRBV7-2 and TRBJ1-1; 7 bases agree with TRBD1. V dropped 5 bases and J dropped 7; count of bases not matched to a gene: 10. The germline CDR1 and CDR2 sequences are SGHTA and FQGNSA. The CDR3 contains 14 residues. CDR3 in amino acids: CASSPMDRLSEAFF. The CDR3 DNA follows: TGTGCCAGCAGCCCTATGGACAGGCTTAGTGAAGCTTTCTTT.

The chain recombines TRBV10-3 with TRBJ1-5; perhaps TRBD1 as D (5 bases). Trimming left V 4 bases short and J 7 bases short, with 14 bases between. Germline V gene data show CDR1 as ENHRY and CDR2 as SYGVKD. The CDR3 sequence is 14 residues long. The DNA for the CDR3 is TGTGCCATCAGTGGGGGCATATTCGGGCAGCCCCAGCATTTT. Translating it yields CAISGGIFGQPQHF.

The rearrangement uses TRBV5-3 and TRBJ2-7, with 11 bases lining up with TRBD2. TRBV5-3 is sorted into the ORF group, with uncertain function. The CDR3 covers 17 residues. V trimming: 4 bases; J trimming: 0 bases; junction bases outside the gene matches: 9. The CDR3 nucleotides read TGTGCCAGAAGCCCAAAGGGACTAGCGGCCAGCTCCTACGAGCAGTACTTC. Its protein product is CARSPKGLAASSYEQYF.

The chain combines TRBV4-3 with TRBJ1-2; TRBD1 aligns across 9 bases. V trimming: 5 bases; J trimming: 5 bases; junction bases outside the gene matches: 12. Germline assignment: CDR1 LGHNA and CDR2 YSLEER. The CDR3 contains 16 residues. CDR3 amino acids: CASSTNSQGAHYGYTF. The CDR3 nucleotides read TGCGCCAGCAGCACTAACTCACAGGGGGCGCATTATGGCTACACCTTC.

The V gene is TRBV30, the J gene TRBJ1-4, with TRBD1 matching over 8 bases. The CDR3 is 14 residues long. Trimming took 3 bases from V and 8 from J; bases not matched to a gene: 8. The germline CDR1 and CDR2 sequences are GTSNPN and SVGIG (reference sequence). CDR3 sequence: CAWSGTGQREKLFF. The CDR3, as DNA: TGTGCCTGGAGCGGGACAGGTCAGAGGGAAAAACTGTTTTTT.

The chain uses TRBV13 and TRBJ1-6; 7 nucleotides line up with TRBD1. CDR1 and CDR2 from the germline V gene are PRHDT and FYEKMQ (reference sequence). CDR3 length equals 15 residues. V trimming: 6 bases; J trimming: 6 bases; junction bases outside the gene matches: 8. CDR3 protein: CASSFGQAANSPLHF. The CDR3 nucleotides read TGTGCCAGCAGTTTCGGACAGGCCGCTAATTCACCCCTCCACTTT.

In this sample, this clone turned up once. This chain links TRBV7-6 with TRBJ2-3; TRBD2 agrees at 7 bases. Germline V lookup: CDR1 SGHVS, CDR2 FNYEAQ. V lost 3 bases to trimming and J lost 0 bases; unmatched junction nucleotides: 3. The CDR3 is 15 residues long. This chain's CDR3 is CASSLGSGSTDTQYF. In nucleotides, the CDR3 is TGTGCCAGCAGCTTGGGTAGCGGGAGCACAGATACGCAGTATTTT.

The V and J genes are TRBV2 and TRBJ2-7; the match to TRBD2 covers 8 bases. The CDR3 covers 14 residues. Germline V gene lookup returns CDR1 SNHLY and CDR2 FYNNEI. The trim removed 7 bases at V and 2 bases at J, leaving 7 bases unmatched. The CDR3 DNA reads TGTGCCAGCATCGTCAGCGGGAGCGCCTACGAGCAGTACTTC. Its protein is CASIVSGSAYEQYF.

The chain recombines TRBV9 with TRBJ1-2, with 7 bases matching TRBD1. CDR3 length: 17 amino acids. Trimming at V came to 4 bases and at J to 2 bases, leaving 14 bases not matched to a gene. In germline, CDR1 is SGDLS, CDR2 YYNGEE. The CDR3 loop is CASSTRGADRLNYGYTF. The CDR3 nucleotides read TGTGCCAGCAGCACTCGAGGGGCGGACAGGCTCAACTATGGCTACACCTTC.

The V and J genes are TRBV6-1 and TRBJ1-2, with 11 nucleotides matching TRBD1. The germline V gene encodes CDR1 MNHNS and CDR2 SASEGT. The CDR3 is made up of 15 amino acids. Trimming removed 0 bases from V and 7 bases from J; junction bases left unmatched: 4. CDR3 coding DNA: TGTGCCAGCAGTGAAGCGCCCGGGACAGGGGGTGGCTACACCTTC. This codes for CASSEAPGTGGGYTF.

The chain carries TRBV5-5 and TRBJ2-7; D may be TRBD2 (5 bases). Germline V gene lookup returns CDR1 SGHKS and CDR2 YYEKEE (reference sequence). The CDR3 covers 14 residues. V was clipped by 0 bases and J by 2 bases, with 9 bases between them. In nucleotides, the CDR3 is TGTGCCAGCAGCTTGGCTGGAGGTGCCTACGAGCAGTACTTC. Its translation: CASSLAGGAYEQYF.

The CDR3 coding sequence is TGTGCCAGCAGCTTGAGCAGGGGGCTCAATTCACCCCTCCACTTT. This encodes CASSLSRGLNSPLHF. The chain is built from TRBV5-4 and TRBJ1-6, with TRBD1 matching over 8 bases. Trimming took 1 base from V and 7 from J; bases not matched to a gene: 4. Per germline, CDR1 SGHNT and CDR2 YYREEE (reference sequence). CDR3 size: 15 residues.

The chain has TRBV7-9 and TRBJ2-3; 7 bases line up with TRBD1. With V trimmed by 5 bases and J by 5 bases, 10 bases remained unmatched. Germline CDR1 is SEHNR and CDR2 is FQNEAQ (reference sequence). This CDR3 has 15 amino acids. The CDR3 reads CASSLTGAGKDTQYF. CDR3 nucleotide sequence: TGTGCCAGCAGCCTCACAGGGGCCGGTAAAGATACGCAGTATTTT.

The CDR3 region is CASSSRGAWTEAFF. DNA of the CDR3: TGTGCCAGCAGCTCCCGGGGGGCTTGGACTGAAGCTTTCTTT. V usage is TRBV4-2 and J usage is TRBJ1-1, with D maybe TRBD1 (6 bases). Germline CDR1 reads LGHNA; CDR2 reads YNFKEQ. Trimming removed 5 bases at V and 5 bases at J, with 15 bases between. The CDR3 spans 14 residues.